Listed below are T cell receptor beta chains from one sample, sequenced in a study of patients and donors after allogeneic stem cell transplantation. One entry per CDR3 protein results from TCRdb running MiXCR on the RT-PCR reads. Found here are fewer than 250,000 distinct CDR3 sequences, about 14% of them singletons; the top ten hold about 9.9%. The material sequenced was blood, either unsorted or a sorted T cell fraction (not recorded which). These receptor sequences come from a human donor who was either an allogeneic HSCT recipient or a stem cell or donor lymphocyte infusion donor (not recorded which). It is not recorded whose cells these are; they may come from a transplant donor. CDR3s include the opening cysteine and the closing phenylalanine or tryptophan. D genes are given only for firm matches. Not every row has a clone size; where given, it reads once, few, many or a size class.

TRBJ2-1 | TRBV24-1 | - | - | TGTGCCACCAGTGATCCCCAGGGTGGGGTCTACAATGAGCAGTTCTTC | CATSDPQGGVYNEQFF
TRBJ2-3 | TRBV20-1 | many | - | TGCAGTGCTAGGGGCCTCCAAGTCAGCACAGATACGCAGTATTTT | CSARGLQVSTDTQYF
TRBJ1-2 | TRBV5-1 | many | - | TGCGCCAGCAGCTTGGACATCGACGGGCTAGATGGCTACACCTTC | CASSLDIDGLDGYTF
TRBJ1-5 | TRBV6-1 | - | - | TGTGCCAGCAGTGAAGGGGGGCACCCGGGGCAGCCCCAGCATTTT | CASSEGGHPGQPQHF
TRBJ1-1 | TRBV20-1 | - | TRBD1 | TGCAGTGCTAGACCTTCAGGACAGGGATTTTCGAACACTGAAGCTTTCTTT | CSARPSGQGFSNTEAFF
TRBJ2-2 | TRBV2 | many | - | TGTGCCAGCAGGCCCAGATTGCTTACCGGGGAGCTGTTTTTT | CASRPRLLTGELFF
TRBJ2-7 | TRBV12-3/TRBV12-4 | many | - | TGTGCCAGCACCGATGGAAGGACCTACGAGCAGTACTTC | CASTDGRTYEQYF
TRBJ2-7 | TRBV12-3/TRBV12-4 | - | - | TGTGCCAGCAGCCGAACTGACTCTACCTACGAGCAGTACTTC | CASSRTDSTYEQYF
TRBJ2-1 | TRBV27 | few | TRBD2 | TGTGCCAGCAGTAGAGCGGGGGGGTTTAATGAGCAGTTCTTC | CASSRAGGFNEQFF
TRBJ1-2 | TRBV7-9 | - | - | TGTGCCAGCAGCTTCATCGCGGGGAACCATGGCTACACCTTC | CASSFIAGNHGYTF
TRBJ2-5 | TRBV20-1 | - | - | TGCAGTGCTAGAGACTATCGTGGGGCGCCGAAACAAGAGACCCAGTACTTC | CSARDYRGAPKQETQYF
TRBJ2-3 | TRBV19 | - | TRBD1 | TGTGCCAGTAGCGACAGGGGCTGGGATACGCAGTATTTT | CASSDRGWDTQYF
TRBJ2-2 | TRBV7-3 | - | - | TGTGCCAGCAGCCCAATGGCGGGCACCGGGGAGCTGTTTTTT | CASSPMAGTGELFF
TRBJ2-1 | TRBV20-1 | few | - | TGCAGTGCCCCCCACATGGGGGGCCGTTACAATGAGCAGTTCTTC | CSAPHMGGRYNEQFF
TRBJ2-6 | TRBV7-9 | - | TRBD2 | TGTGCCAGCACCTCCGGGGGGGCTGGGGCCAACGTCCTGACTTTC | CASTSGGAGANVLTF
TRBJ2-1 | TRBV20-1 | many | - | TGCAGTGCTAGTGGCAGCGCCCTAGGCGATTACAATGAGCAGTTCTTC | CSASGSALGDYNEQFF
TRBJ2-3 | TRBV20-1 | few | TRBD2 | TGCAGTGCCAAAGGGACTAGCGGGGGTTATAGCACAGATACGCAGTATTTT | CSAKGTSGGYSTDTQYF
TRBJ1-6 | TRBV5-1 | - | - | TGCGCCAGCGGATTTGGGTGGTCGGGCTCCTATAATTCACCCCTCCACTTT | CASGFGWSGSYNSPLHF
TRBJ1-2 | TRBV4-2 | - | - | TGTGCCAGCAGCCAAGAACTTTCACAGGGCATATACTATGGCTACACCTTC | CASSQELSQGIYYGYTF
TRBJ2-4 | TRBV7-3 | few | - | TGTGCCAGCAGCTCCACCAACACCGGGGGAACCCTAGCCAAAAACATTCAGTACTTC | CASSSTNTGGTLAKNIQYF
TRBJ1-4 | TRBV21-1 | few | - | TGTGCCAGCAGCAAAGGGCTGGGCCCCTCGAGTGAAAAACTGTTTTTT | CASSKGLGPSSEKLFF
TRBJ1-2 | TRBV20-1 | - | - | TGCAGTGCTAGGTACCCGGATCACCTCTATGGCTACACCTTC | CSARYPDHLYGYTF
TRBJ2-3 | TRBV27 | - | - | TGTGCCAGCAGTTTTGAGGGGACCGCAGATACGCAGTATTTT | CASSFEGTADTQYF